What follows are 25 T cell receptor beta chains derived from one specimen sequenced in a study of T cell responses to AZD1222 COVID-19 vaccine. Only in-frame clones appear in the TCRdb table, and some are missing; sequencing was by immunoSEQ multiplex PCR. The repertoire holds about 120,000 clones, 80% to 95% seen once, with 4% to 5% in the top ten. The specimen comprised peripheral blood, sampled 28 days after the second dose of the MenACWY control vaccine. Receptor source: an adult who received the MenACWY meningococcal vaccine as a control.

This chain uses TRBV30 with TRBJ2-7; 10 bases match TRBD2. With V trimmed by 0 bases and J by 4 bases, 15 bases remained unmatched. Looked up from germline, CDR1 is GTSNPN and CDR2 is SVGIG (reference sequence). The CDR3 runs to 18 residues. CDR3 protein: CAWSVILAGPYQEYEQYF. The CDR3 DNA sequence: TGTGCCTGGAGTGTAATACTAGCGGGACCCTACCAAGAATACGAGCAGTACTTC.

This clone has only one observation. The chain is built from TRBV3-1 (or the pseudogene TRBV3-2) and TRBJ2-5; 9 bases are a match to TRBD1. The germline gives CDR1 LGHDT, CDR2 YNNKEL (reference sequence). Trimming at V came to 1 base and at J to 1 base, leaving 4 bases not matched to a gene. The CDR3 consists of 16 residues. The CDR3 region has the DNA TGTGCCAGCAGCCAAGCCAGACAGGGGGGCCAAGAGACCCAGTACTTC. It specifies CASSQARQGGQETQYF.

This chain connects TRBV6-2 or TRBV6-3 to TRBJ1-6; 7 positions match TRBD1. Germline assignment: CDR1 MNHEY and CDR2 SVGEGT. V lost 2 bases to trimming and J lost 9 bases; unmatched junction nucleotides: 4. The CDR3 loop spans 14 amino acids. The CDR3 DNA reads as TGTGCCAGCAGTTACAAGGGGGCCAGTTCACCCCTCCACTTT. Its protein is CASSYKGASSPLHF.

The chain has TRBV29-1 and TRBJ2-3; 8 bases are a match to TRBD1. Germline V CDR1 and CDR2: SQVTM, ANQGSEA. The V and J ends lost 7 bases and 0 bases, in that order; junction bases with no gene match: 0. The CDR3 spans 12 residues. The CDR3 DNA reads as TGCAGCGGACAGGGGAGCACAGATACGCAGTATTTT. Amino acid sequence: CSGQGSTDTQYF.

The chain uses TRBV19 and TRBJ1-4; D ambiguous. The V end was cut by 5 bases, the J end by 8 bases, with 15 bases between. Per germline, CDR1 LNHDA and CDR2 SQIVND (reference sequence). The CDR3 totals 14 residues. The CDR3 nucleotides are TGTGCCAGTAGTGAACCATCTGTAGGGGAAAAACTGTTTTTT. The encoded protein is CASSEPSVGEKLFF.

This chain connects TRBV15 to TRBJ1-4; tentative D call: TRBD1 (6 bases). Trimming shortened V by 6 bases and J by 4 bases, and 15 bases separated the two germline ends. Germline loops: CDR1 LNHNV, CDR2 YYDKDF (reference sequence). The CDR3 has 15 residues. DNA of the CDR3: TGTGCCACCAGAAATACGGACAGATATAATGAAAAACTGTTTTTT. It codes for CATRNTDRYNEKLFF.

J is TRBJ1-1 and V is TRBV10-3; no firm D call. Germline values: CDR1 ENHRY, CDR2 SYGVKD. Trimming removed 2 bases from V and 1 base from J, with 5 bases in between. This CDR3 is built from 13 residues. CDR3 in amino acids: CAISELGNTEAFF. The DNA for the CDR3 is TGTGCCATCAGTGAGCTAGGGAACACTGAAGCTTTCTTT.

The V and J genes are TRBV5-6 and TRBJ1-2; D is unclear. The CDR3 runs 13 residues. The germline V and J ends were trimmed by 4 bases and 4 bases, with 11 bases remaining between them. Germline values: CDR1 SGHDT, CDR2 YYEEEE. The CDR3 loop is CASSLNRVYGYTF. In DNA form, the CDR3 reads TGTGCCAGCAGCCTCAACCGGGTCTATGGCTACACCTTC.

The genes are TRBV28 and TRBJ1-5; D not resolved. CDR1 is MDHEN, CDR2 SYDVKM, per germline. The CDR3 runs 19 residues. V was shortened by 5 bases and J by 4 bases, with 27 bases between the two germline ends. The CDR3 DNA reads TGTGCCAGCAGTAGCCCCGGGGAAACTTTTTCTCGGACGAATCAGCCCCAGCATTTT. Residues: CASSSPGETFSRTNQPQHF.

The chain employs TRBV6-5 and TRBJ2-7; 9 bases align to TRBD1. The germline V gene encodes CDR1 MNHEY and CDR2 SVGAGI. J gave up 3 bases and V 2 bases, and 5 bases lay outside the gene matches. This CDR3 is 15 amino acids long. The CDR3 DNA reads TGTGCCAGCAGTTACCCCGCGACAGGGGGCTACGAGCAGTACTTC. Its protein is CASSYPATGGYEQYF.

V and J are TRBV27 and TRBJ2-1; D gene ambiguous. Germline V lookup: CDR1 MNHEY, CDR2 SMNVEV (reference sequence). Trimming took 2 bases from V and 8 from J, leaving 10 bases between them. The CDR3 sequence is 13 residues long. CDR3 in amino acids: CASSLIAGYEQFF. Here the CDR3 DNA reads TGTGCCAGCAGTTTAATAGCAGGCTATGAGCAGTTCTTC.

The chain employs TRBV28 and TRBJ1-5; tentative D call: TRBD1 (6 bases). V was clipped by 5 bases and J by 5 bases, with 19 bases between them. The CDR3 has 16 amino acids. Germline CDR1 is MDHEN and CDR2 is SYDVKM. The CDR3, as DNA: TGTGCCAGCAGTGGGATTAACAGGGTTGGGCATCAGCCCCAGCATTTT. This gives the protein CASSGINRVGHQPQHF.

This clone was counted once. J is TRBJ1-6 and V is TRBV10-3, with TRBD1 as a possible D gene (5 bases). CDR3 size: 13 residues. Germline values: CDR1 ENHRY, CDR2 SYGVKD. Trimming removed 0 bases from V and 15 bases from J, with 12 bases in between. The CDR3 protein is CAISESEGSVLHF. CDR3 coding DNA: TGTGCCATCAGTGAGTCGGAGGGGTCTGTCCTCCACTTT.

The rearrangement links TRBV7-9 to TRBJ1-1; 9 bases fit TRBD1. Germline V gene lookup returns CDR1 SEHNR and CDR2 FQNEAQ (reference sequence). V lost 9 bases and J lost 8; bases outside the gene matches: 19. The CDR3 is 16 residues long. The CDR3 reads CASQPTGGGFPVEAFF. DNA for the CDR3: TGTGCCAGTCAGCCTACAGGGGGCGGATTTCCAGTCGAAGCTTTCTTT.

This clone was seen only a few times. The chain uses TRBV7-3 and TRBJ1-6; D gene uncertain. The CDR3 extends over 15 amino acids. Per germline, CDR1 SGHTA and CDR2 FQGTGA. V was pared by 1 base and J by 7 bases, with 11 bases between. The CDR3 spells CASSLISGANSPLHF. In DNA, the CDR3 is TGTGCCAGCAGCTTAATTTCAGGAGCCAATTCACCCCTCCACTTT. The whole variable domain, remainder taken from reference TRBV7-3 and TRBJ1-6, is GAGVSQTPSNKVTEKGKYVELRCDPISGHTALYWYRQSLGQGPEFLIYFQGTGAADDSGLPNDRFFAVRPEGSVSTLKIQRTERGDSAVYLCASSLISGANSPLHFGNGTRLTVT.

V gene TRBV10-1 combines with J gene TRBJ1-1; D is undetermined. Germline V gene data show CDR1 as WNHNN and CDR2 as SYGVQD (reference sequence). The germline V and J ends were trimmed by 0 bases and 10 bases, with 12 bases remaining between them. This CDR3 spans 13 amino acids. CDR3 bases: TGCGCCAGCAGTGAGTCTGCTGGGTATGGAGCTTTCTTT. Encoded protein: CASSESAGYGAFF.

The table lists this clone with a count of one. This CDR3 is CATSDPRRQTNEQFF. In nucleotides, the CDR3 is TGTGCCACCAGTGATCCCAGACGACAGACCAATGAGCAGTTCTTC. The gene calls are TRBV24-1 and TRBJ2-1, with D perhaps matching TRBD1 (5 bases). V was cut by 3 bases and J by 6 bases, with 14 bases left in between. The length of the CDR3 is 15 residues. CDR1 and CDR2 from the germline V gene are KGHDR and SFDVKD.

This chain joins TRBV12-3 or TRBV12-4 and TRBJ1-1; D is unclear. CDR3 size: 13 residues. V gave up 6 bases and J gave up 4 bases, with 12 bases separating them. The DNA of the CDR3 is TGTGCCAGCAGACCGACATGGGGCACTGAAGCTTTCTTT. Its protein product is CASRPTWGTEAFF.

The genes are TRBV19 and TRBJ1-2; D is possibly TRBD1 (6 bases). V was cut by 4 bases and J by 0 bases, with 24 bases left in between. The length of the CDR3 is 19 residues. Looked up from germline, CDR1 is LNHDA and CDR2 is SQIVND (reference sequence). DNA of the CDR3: TGTGCCAGTAGTACGGTGGGACACGCCACTCTGGGGGCTAACTATGGCTACACCTTC. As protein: CASSTVGHATLGANYGYTF.

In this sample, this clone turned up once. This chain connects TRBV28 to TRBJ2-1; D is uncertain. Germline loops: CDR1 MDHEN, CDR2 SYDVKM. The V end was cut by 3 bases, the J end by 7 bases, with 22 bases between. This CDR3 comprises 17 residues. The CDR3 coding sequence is TGTGCCAGCAGTTTTTCGTTTAGTAGGCTGGAGAGAAATGAGCAGTTCTTC. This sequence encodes CASSFSFSRLERNEQFF.

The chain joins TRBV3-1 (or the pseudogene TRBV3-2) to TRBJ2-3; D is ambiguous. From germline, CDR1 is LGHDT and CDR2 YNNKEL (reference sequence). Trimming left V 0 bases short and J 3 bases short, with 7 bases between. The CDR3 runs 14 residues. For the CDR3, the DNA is TGTGCCAGCAGCCAAGATAGGATTACAGATACGCAGTATTTT. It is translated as CASSQDRITDTQYF.

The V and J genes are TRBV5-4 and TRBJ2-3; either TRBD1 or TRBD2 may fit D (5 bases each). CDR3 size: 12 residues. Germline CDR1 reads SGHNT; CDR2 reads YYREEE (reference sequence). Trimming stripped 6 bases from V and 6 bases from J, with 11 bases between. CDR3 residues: CASMGVGDTQYF. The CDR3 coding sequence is TGTGCCAGCATGGGGGTGGGGGATACGCAGTATTTT.

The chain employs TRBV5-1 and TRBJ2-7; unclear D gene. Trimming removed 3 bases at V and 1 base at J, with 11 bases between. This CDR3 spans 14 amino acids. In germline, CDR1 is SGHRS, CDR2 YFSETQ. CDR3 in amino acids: CASSYHKRSYEQYV. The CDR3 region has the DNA TGCGCCAGCAGCTATCACAAGAGGTCCTACGAGCAGTACGTC.

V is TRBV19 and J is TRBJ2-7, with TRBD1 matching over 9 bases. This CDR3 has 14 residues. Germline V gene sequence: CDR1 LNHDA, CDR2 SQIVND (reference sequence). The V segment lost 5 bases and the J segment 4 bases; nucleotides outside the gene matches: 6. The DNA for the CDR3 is TGTGCCAGTAGTCCACAGGGGGCTTGGTACGAGCAGTACGTC. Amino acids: CASSPQGAWYEQYV.

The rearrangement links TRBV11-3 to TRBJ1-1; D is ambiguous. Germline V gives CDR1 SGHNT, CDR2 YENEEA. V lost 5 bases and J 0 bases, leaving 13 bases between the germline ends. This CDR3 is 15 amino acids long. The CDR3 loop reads CASSLRGGLNTEAFF. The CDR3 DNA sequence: TGTGCCAGCAGCCTCCGTGGAGGACTGAACACTGAAGCTTTCTTT.